Here is one T cell receptor (beta chain) with its context. Its matching antigen is unknown. The study ran its PCR with 60 Vbeta and 13 Jbeta primers. Some clones are missing from TCRdb's copy, which holds only in-frame ones; the method was immunoSEQ multiplex PCR. The sample holds roughly 120,000 clones; 77% are singletons and the top ten take roughly 12%. The entry originates in a study of cytomegalovirus exposure and HLA in healthy donors. Study details: An earlier analysis found some 100 million unique TCR beta sequences from 150 million to 200 million T cells. General study findings and limits: Some TCR beta chains (164 of them) were listed as cytomegalovirus-associated.

Input material: PBMCs. The receptor was isolated from a woman between 35 and 50 years old in good health and CMV-seropositive.

The CDR3: CASSPPGQFNQPQHF. In DNA form, the CDR3 reads TGTGCCAGCAGTCCCCCGGGACAGTTCAATCAGCCCCAGCATTTT. The V gene is TRBV28, the J gene TRBJ1-5; the match to TRBD1 covers 7 bases. In germline, CDR1 is MDHEN, CDR2 SYDVKM. The CDR3 sequence is 15 residues long. The ends lost 5 bases at V and 3 bases at J; junction bases unmatched: 7.